The T cell receptor (beta chain) under discussion was sequenced for a study of graft-versus-host responses after intestinal transplantation. As for the study in general: Recipients had multivisceral, liver-intestinal, or isolated intestinal transplants.

Notes on this clone: What it binds is not known.

Intraepithelial plus lamina propria lymphocytes were released by processing graft tissue. Study-level points and caveats: Where graft-donor T cell macrochimerism was present, patients had high graft-versus-host to host-versus-graft clonal ratios in allografts.

Produced via immunoSEQ multiplex PCR; TCRdb's table is partial and in-frame only. The table has about 37,000 clones, 87% seen once. The CDR3 is 14 amino acids. Germline CDR1 SQVTM, CDR2 ANQGSEA. Between the trimmed V and J ends, which lost 4 bases and 6 bases, there was a span of 16 bases. This clonotype was sampled from a human patient who received an intestinal transplant, so some T cells may come from the graft donor. The sample here was ileum tissue, taken almost 210 days after intestinal transplant. The chain joins TRBV29-1 to TRBJ1-5, with TRBD1 as a possible D gene (6 bases). This CDR3 reads CSVVSGEVSQPQHF. CDR3 bases: TGCAGCGTTGTGTCAGGGGAGGTCAGTCAGCCCCAGCATTTT.